The 22 T cell receptor beta chains below all came from one sample that was sequenced in a study of CD8+CD57+ T cells in acquired aplastic anemia. Both TCR beta VDJ combination and CDR3 sequence profiling were carried out. Genomic DNA was the template for this profiling. TCRdb redid the calling of the reads with MiXCR, one entry per CDR3 protein. The sample has 150,000 to 200,000 distinct CDR3 sequences, just over 45% seen once. The source material was sorted CD4+, CD8+, or CD8+CD57+ T cells (not recorded which) from PBMCs. These receptors originate from a human donor in good health.

Ten or more counts support this clonotype. V usage is TRBV5-1 and J usage is TRBJ2-3; 9 nucleotides match TRBD1. Trimming cost V 4 bases and J 2 bases; bases outside gene matches: 5. CDR1 is SGHRS, CDR2 YFSETQ, per germline. The CDR3 has 15 residues. Here the CDR3 reads CASSPGTGPTDTQYF. In DNA form, the CDR3 reads TGCGCCAGCAGCCCCGGGACAGGGCCCACAGATACGCAGTATTTT.

This clonotype was seen many times. The gene calls are TRBV6-5 and TRBJ1-2; 7 nucleotides agree with TRBD1. There are 15 residues in the CDR3. Germline V gene sequence: CDR1 MNHEY, CDR2 SVGAGI. J lost 4 bases, V lost 0 bases, and 5 bases had no gene match. The CDR3: CASSYSQGGGYGYTF. The CDR3 nucleotides are TGTGCCAGCAGTTACTCGCAGGGGGGAGGCTATGGCTACACCTTC.

This sequence joins TRBV20-1 and TRBJ1-5; tentative D call: TRBD1 (6 bases). This CDR3 has 13 amino acids. The V end lost 0 bases, the J end lost 5 bases, and 8 bases lay between the germline ends. Germline CDR1 and CDR2: DFQATT and SNEGSKA (reference sequence). CDR3 loop: CSARENRDQPQHF. Here the CDR3 DNA reads TGCAGTGCTAGAGAAAACAGGGATCAGCCCCAGCATTTT.

The chain combines TRBV12-3 or TRBV12-4 with TRBJ2-6; D might be TRBD1 or TRBD2, each matching 5 bases. V lost 5 bases to trimming and J lost 5 bases, with 28 bases between them. The CDR3 sequence is 20 residues long. The CDR3: CASSPQLGAGSQSRANVLTF. CDR3 sequence (DNA): TGTGCCAGCAGTCCACAACTCGGGGCAGGCTCCCAATCTAGGGCCAACGTCCTGACTTTC.

J is TRBJ2-2 and V is TRBV12-3 or TRBV12-4, with TRBD2 matching over 7 bases. The CDR3 length is 15 residues. Trimming cost V 6 bases and J 3 bases; bases outside gene matches: 7. CDR3 region: CASRPSGMDTGELFF. CDR3 nucleotides: TGTGCCAGCAGGCCGAGCGGGATGGACACCGGGGAGCTGTTTTTT.

This clonotype came up many times. V gene TRBV20-1 combines with J gene TRBJ2-3; weak D call: TRBD2 (6 bases). V shed 4 bases and J shed 2 bases, with 13 bases lying between them. CDR3 size: 14 residues. Germline CDR1 DFQATT, CDR2 SNEGSKA (reference sequence). The CDR3, as DNA: TGCAGTGCTACAACGGGACTCCTCACAGATACGCAGTATTTT. This codes for CSATTGLLTDTQYF.

This clonotype was observed many times. V gene TRBV5-4 combines with J gene TRBJ1-1; D is unresolved. Trimming pared 0 bases from V and 4 bases from J, leaving 13 bases between. CDR3 length equals 15 residues. Germline CDR1 and CDR2: SGHNT and YYREEE (reference sequence). DNA of the CDR3: TGTGCCAGCAGCTTGGCCATGGCGCCTGCCACTGAAGCTTTCTTT. It translates to CASSLAMAPATEAFF.

This clonotype showed up just a few times. This chain connects TRBV25-1 to TRBJ2-3; TRBD1 matches 7 bases. This CDR3 spans 16 amino acids. V was pared by 5 bases and J by 1 base, with 9 bases of the junction left unmatched. Germline V gene lookup returns CDR1 MGHDK and CDR2 SYGVNS. CDR3 in DNA: TGTGCCAGCAGTACCTCAGACAGGGCGGGCACAGATACGCAGTATTTT. This gives the protein CASSTSDRAGTDTQYF.

This clonotype was observed at least ten times. This sequence joins TRBV5-1 and TRBJ2-7; TRBD2 matches at 9 bases. CDR3 size: 15 residues. Germline V CDR1 and CDR2: SGHRS, YFSETQ. The ends lost 0 bases at V and 2 bases at J; junction bases unmatched: 3. The CDR3 here is CASSLGASGTYEQYF. The CDR3 DNA reads TGCGCCAGCAGCTTGGGGGCTAGCGGGACCTACGAGCAGTACTTC.

J is TRBJ2-5 and V is TRBV2; the match to TRBD1 covers 8 bases. This CDR3 is 13 amino acids long. V shed 7 bases, J shed 4 bases, and the junction held 5 bases outside the gene matches. Per germline, CDR1 SNHLY and CDR2 FYNNEI. CDR3 coding DNA: TGTGCCAGCATTTGGCAGGGGGCAGAGACCCAGTACTTC. Protein: CASIWQGAETQYF.

This clonotype came up many times. The V and J genes are TRBV3-1 and TRBJ2-5; D ambiguous. V lost 7 bases and J 5 bases, leaving 11 bases between the germline ends. CDR3 length: 12 residues. CDR1 LGHDT and CDR2 YNNKEL come from the germline V gene (reference sequence). DNA for the CDR3: TGTGCCAGCACCTCAACCCCCGAGACCCAGTACTTC. As protein: CASTSTPETQYF.

This clonotype was observed at least ten times. The chain links TRBV6-1 to TRBJ2-7; either TRBD1 or TRBD2 may fit D (5 bases each). CDR3 size: 13 residues. Germline V gene lookup returns CDR1 MNHNS and CDR2 SASEGT. V lost 6 bases to trimming and J lost 2 bases, with 11 bases between them. The CDR3 sequence: CASRPQGPYEQYF. CDR3 coding DNA: TGTGCCAGCAGACCCCAGGGACCCTACGAGCAGTACTTC.

This clonotype occurred once. This rearrangement joins TRBV7-9 to TRBJ2-5; D is undetermined. CDR1 is SEHNR and CDR2 is FQNEAQ in the germline V gene (reference sequence). Trimming left V 8 bases short and J 1 base short, with 11 bases between. The CDR3 extends over 13 amino acids. CDR3 loop: CASFANLQETQYF. DNA for the CDR3: TGTGCCAGCTTCGCGAACCTCCAAGAGACCCAGTACTTC.

In regard to this clonotype: It is likely a read error, because the conserved phenylalanine at the end of the CDR3 is missing. The rearrangement uses TRBV24-1 and TRBJ1-5; tentative D call: TRBD1 (5 bases). The germline CDR1 and CDR2 sequences are KGHDR and SFDVKD. V lost 7 bases to trimming and J lost 4 bases, with 13 bases between them. The CDR3 spans 14 residues. Here the CDR3 DNA reads TGTGCCACCAGCGCTCCAGGGTTGAATCAGCCCCAGCATTGT. Translated: CATSAPGLNQPQHC.

This clonotype appeared a few times. The chain links TRBV5-6 to TRBJ2-2; 7 nucleotides align to TRBD2. Germline loops: CDR1 SGHDT, CDR2 YYEEEE. V lost 1 base, J lost 6 bases, and 12 bases stayed unmatched. The length of the CDR3 is 17 residues. The DNA for the CDR3 is TGTGCCAGCAGCTTGACAGGCGGGAGATTGTTCGCCGGGGAGCTGTTTTTT. It encodes CASSLTGGRLFAGELFF.

As regards this clonotype: Germline and junction disagree at one end, which may indicate a read error. The chain carries TRBV19 and TRBJ2-7; possibly TRBD1 for D (5 bases). Germline V gene lookup returns CDR1 LNHDA and CDR2 SQIVND (reference sequence). The CDR3 is 15 amino acids. Here the CDR3 reads CASSIDPRALRERYF. CDR3 nucleotides: TGTGCCAGTAGTATAGATCCCAGGGCCCTCCGCGAGCGGTACTTC.

This clonotype was observed many times. V usage is TRBV7-8 and J usage is TRBJ1-2; 8 nucleotides match TRBD1. The CDR3 has 16 residues. The V segment lost 5 bases and the J segment 5 bases; nucleotides outside the gene matches: 13. Germline assignment: CDR1 SGHVS and CDR2 FQNEAQ. CDR3 sequence: CASSPRQGRGGYGYTF. As DNA, the CDR3 is TGTGCCAGCAGCCCAAGACAGGGGCGCGGGGGGTATGGCTACACCTTC.

The rearrangement uses TRBV10-3 and TRBJ2-2, with D tentatively TRBD2 (5 bases). The CDR3 covers 13 residues. Trimming pared 11 bases from V and 4 bases from J, leaving 14 bases between. The germline V gene encodes CDR1 ENHRY and CDR2 SYGVKD. In DNA, the CDR3 is TGTGCCTCTACGGAGGACTTCACCGGGGAGCTGTTTTTT. Protein: CASTEDFTGELFF.

A few counts support this clonotype. A single base separates this from a much larger clone, so it may be a read error. The V gene is TRBV20-1, the J gene TRBJ1-1; D gene uncertain. Germline V lookup: CDR1 DFQATT, CDR2 SNEGSKA (reference sequence). The CDR3 loop spans 16 amino acids. Trimming left V 6 bases short and J 5 bases short, with 25 bases between. The CDR3 nucleotides read TGCAGTGCCCCTTGGGAAGTTTCGGTTACGGGTACTGAAGCTTTCTTT. As protein: CSAPWEVSVTGTEAFF.

This chain links TRBV25-1 with TRBJ1-4; a weak D match, TRBD1 (5 bases). This CDR3 is 15 amino acids long. V gave up 3 bases and J gave up 3 bases, with 11 bases separating them. Germline V gene lookup returns CDR1 MGHDK and CDR2 SYGVNS. The CDR3 loop is CASSEGRGANEKLFF. CDR3 nucleotides: TGTGCCAGCAGTGAGGGGAGGGGAGCTAATGAAAAACTGTTTTTT. Full variable domain (outside the CDR3, taken from reference TRBV25-1 and TRBJ1-4): EADIYQTPRYLVIGTGKKITLECSQTMGHDKMYWYQQDPGMELHLIHYSYGVNSTEKGDLSSESTVSRIRTEHFPLTLESARPSHTSQYLCASSEGRGANEKLFFGSGTQLSVL.

This clonotype was counted only a few times. The chain employs TRBV30 and TRBJ2-3; TRBD2 might be the D (6 bases). The CDR3 runs 13 residues. V lost 7 bases and J 6 bases, leaving 17 bases between the germline ends. CDR1 is GTSNPN and CDR2 is SVGIG in the germline V gene (reference sequence). Here the CDR3 reads CAYSRLRGDTQYF. Here the CDR3 DNA reads TGTGCCTACTCCCGCCTCCGGGGGGATACGCAGTATTTT.

This clonotype appeared a single time. The chain joins TRBV7-2 to TRBJ2-7; TRBD2 might be the D (6 bases). Deletions cut 5 bases from V and 7 bases from J, with 18 bases between. Germline V CDR1 and CDR2: SGHTA, FQGNSA. The CDR3 runs to 14 residues. CDR3 coding DNA: TGTGCCAGCAGCGCACCGGGGCGGGGTCTGGAGCAGTACTTC. It codes for CASSAPGRGLEQYF.